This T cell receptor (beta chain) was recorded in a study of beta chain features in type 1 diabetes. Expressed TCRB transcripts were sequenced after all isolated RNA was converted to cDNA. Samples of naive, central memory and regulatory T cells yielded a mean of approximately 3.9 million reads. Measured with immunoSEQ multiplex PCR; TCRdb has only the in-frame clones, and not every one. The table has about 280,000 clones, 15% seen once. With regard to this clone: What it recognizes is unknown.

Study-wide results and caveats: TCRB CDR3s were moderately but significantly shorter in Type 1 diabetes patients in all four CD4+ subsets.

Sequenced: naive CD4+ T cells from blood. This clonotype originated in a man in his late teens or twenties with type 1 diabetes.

CDR3 nucleotides: TGCGCCAGCACCCTCTCCGGGACAGTCAACACTGAAGCTTTCTTT. Its translation is CASTLSGTVNTEAFF. This chain connects TRBV5-1 to TRBJ1-1, with 7 bases matching TRBD1. J was trimmed by 2 bases and V by 6 bases; bases with no gene match: 10. The CDR3 extends over 15 amino acids. Germline V gives CDR1 SGHRS, CDR2 YFSETQ.